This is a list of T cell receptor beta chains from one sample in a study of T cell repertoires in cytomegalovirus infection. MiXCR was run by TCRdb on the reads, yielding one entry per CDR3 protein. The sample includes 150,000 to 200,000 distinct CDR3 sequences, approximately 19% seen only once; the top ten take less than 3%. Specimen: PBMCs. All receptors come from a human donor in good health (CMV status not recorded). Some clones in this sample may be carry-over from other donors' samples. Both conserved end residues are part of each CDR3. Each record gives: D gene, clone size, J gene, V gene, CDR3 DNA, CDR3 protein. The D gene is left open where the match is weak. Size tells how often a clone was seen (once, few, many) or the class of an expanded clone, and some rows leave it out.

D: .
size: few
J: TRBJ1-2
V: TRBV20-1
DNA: TGCAGTGCTAGAGTGGGGGAGAGTGGCTACACCTTC
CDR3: CSARVGESGYTF

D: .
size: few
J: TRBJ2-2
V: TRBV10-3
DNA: TGTGCCATTTTAGGGAATATAGGAAAGAACACCGGGGAGCTGTTTTTT
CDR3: CAILGNIGKNTGELFF

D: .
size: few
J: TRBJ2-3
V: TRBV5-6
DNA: TGTGCCAGCAGCTTGTCGAACTGGGGAGGCACAGATACGCAGTATTTT
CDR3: CASSLSNWGGTDTQYF

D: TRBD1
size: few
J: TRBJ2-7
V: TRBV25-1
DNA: TGTGCCAGCACTGTAGACAGGGGACACGAGCAGTACTTC
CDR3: CASTVDRGHEQYF

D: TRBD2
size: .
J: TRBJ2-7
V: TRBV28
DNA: TGTGCCAGCAGTTACGAGATAGCGGGAGGGAACCACTACGAGCAGTACTTC
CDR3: CASSYEIAGGNHYEQYF

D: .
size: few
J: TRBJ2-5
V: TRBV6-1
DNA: TGTGCCAGCCGAACGCCCCGGGACTCTAAAGAGACCCAGTACTTC
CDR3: CASRTPRDSKETQYF

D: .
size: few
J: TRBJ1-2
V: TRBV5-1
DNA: TGCGCCAGCAGCTTGGATGTCAAGGGGAGGGGCTATGGCTACACCTTC
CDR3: CASSLDVKGRGYGYTF

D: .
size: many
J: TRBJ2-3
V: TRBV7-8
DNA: TGTGCCAGCAGCTACTGGGGGGAAGGAGATACGCAGTATTTT
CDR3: CASSYWGEGDTQYF

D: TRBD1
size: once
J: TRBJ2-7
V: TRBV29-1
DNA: TGCAGCGGGGGACAGGGGAGCCTGGAGGGCTCCTACGAGCAGTACTTC
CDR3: CSGGQGSLEGSYEQYF

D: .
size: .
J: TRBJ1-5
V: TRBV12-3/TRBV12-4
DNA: TGTGCCAGCACCCTGATAGGCCGCCTATCATCCCAGCATTTT
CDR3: CASTLIGRLSSQHF

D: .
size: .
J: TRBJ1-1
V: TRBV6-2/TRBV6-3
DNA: TGTGCCAGCAGTTACAAAAGGGGGGCTTTCTTT
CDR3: CASSYKRGAFF

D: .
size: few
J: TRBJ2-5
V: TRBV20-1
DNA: TGCAGTGCTAAATCAGGGAATGGTCGGGAGACCCAGTACTTC
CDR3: CSAKSGNGRETQYF

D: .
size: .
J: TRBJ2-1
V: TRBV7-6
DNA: TGTGCCAGCAGCTCCCGGGACCAAACTGGGGATGAGCAGTTCTTC
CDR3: CASSSRDQTGDEQFF

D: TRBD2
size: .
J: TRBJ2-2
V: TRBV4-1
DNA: TGCGCCAGCAGCCTTCTAGCGGGAGGGACCGGGGAGCTGTTTTTT
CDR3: CASSLLAGGTGELFF

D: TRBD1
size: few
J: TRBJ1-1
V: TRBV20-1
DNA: TGCAGTGCTAGAGATTTCAGGACAGGGAGTGACACTGAAGCTTTCTTT
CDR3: CSARDFRTGSDTEAFF

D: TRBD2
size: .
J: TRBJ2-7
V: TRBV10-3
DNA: TGTGCCATCAGTGACAGGCTAGCGGGAATCTCCGAGCAGTACTTC
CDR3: CAISDRLAGISEQYF

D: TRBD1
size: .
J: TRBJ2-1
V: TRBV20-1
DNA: TGCAGTGCTGTACCCGGGACAGGGGGTTACAATGAGCAGTTCTTC
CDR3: CSAVPGTGGYNEQFF

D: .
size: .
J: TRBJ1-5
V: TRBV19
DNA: TGTGCCAGTAGTTTGACAGTATATCAGCCCCAGCATTTT
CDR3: CASSLTVYQPQHF

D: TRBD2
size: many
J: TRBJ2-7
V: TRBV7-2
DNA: TGTGCCAGCAGCTCGGTAGCGGGAGGGTCAAGATACGAGCAGTACTTC
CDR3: CASSSVAGGSRYEQYF

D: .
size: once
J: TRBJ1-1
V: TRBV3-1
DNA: TGTGCCAGCAGCCAAGTCGGGGTGAACACTGAAGCTTTCTTT
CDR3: CASSQVGVNTEAFF

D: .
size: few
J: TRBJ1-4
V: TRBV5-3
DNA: TGTGCCAGCAGCTTGGCACCGTGGGGGGAAAAACTGTTTTTT
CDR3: CASSLAPWGEKLFF

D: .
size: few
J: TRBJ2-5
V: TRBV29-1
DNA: TGCAGCGTTACGGCTAGCTCGGAGACCCAGTACTTC
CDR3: CSVTASSETQYF

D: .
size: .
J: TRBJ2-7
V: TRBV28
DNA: TGTGCCAGTGATCAGGGGAGGGTAGACGAGCAGTACTTC
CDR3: CASDQGRVDEQYF

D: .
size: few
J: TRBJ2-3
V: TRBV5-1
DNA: TGCGCCAGCAGCTTTTGGCAGGGAACCGCAGATACGCAGTATTTT
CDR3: CASSFWQGTADTQYF

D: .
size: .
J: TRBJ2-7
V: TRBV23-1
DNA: TGCGCCAGCAGTCCATCGTTCGGGGTCGGGATAACCTACGAGCAGTACTTC
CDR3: CASSPSFGVGITYEQYF

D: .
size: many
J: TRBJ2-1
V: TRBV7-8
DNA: TGTGCCAGCAGCTTAGTAGGACCGGGGTTAGCGGAAAATGAGCAGTTCTTC
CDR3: CASSLVGPGLAENEQFF

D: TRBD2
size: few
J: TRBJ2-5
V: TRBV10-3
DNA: TGTGCCATCAGAGGTGGTCGAGCGGGGGACCAAGAGACCCAGTACTTC
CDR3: CAIRGGRAGDQETQYF

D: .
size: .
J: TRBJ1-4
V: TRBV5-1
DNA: TGCGCCAGCAGCTCTCTAGGGCTAACTGCAACTAATGAAAAACTGTTTTTT
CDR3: CASSSLGLTATNEKLFF

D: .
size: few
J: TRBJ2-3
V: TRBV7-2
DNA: TGTGCCAGCAGCTTAGCCGGACTGGGAAGCACAGATACGCAGTATTTT
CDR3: CASSLAGLGSTDTQYF

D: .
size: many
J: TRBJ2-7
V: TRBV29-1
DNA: TGCAGCGTTGCGCAGGGAATCTCCTACGAGCAGTACTTC
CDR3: CSVAQGISYEQYF

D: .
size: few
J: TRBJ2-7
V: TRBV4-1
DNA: TGCGCCAGCAGCCAAGAGCCTAGCTCCTACGAGCAGTACTTC
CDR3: CASSQEPSSYEQYF

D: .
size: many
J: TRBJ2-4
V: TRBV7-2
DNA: TGTGCCAGCAGCTTAGGACAGTTACAACTTAAAAACATTCAGTACTTC
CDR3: CASSLGQLQLKNIQYF

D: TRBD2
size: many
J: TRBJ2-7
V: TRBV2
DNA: TGTGCCAGCGGGGGGGCGGGAGGGGTACCCTACGAGCAGTACTTC
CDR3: CASGGAGGVPYEQYF

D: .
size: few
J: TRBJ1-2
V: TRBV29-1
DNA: TGCACCACGAGGGGGGAGGGGGGCTACACCTTC
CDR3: CTTRGEGGYTF

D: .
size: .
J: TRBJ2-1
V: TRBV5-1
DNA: TGCGCCAGCAGCTCGATCGGGACCTACAATGAGCAGTTCTTC
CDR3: CASSSIGTYNEQFF

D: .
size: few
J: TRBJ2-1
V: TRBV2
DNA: TGTGCCAGCACCCCGGATGGGTACAATGAGCAGTTCTTC
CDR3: CASTPDGYNEQFF

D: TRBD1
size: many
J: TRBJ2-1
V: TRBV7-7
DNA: TGTGCTAGCAGCCGGGACAGAAACAATGAGCAGTTCTTC
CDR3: CASSRDRNNEQFF

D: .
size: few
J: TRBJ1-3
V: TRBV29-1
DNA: TGCAGCGTGGGGCCTTCAGAGGATGACTCTGGAAACACCATATATTTT
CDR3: CSVGPSEDDSGNTIYF

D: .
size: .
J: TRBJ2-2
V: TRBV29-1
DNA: TGCAGCGTTGAAGAGGGGGTTTTGAACACCGGGGAGCTGTTTTTT
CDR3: CSVEEGVLNTGELFF

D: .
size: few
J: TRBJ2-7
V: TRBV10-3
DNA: TGTGCCATCAGTGTTCAGGGAGGCTACGAGCAGTACTTC
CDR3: CAISVQGGYEQYF

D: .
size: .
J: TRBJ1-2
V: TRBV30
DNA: TGTGCCTGGAGTGTACACGTATCTAACTATGGCTACACCTTC
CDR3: CAWSVHVSNYGYTF

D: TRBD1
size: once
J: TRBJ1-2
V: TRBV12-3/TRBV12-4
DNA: TGTGCCAGCAGACCGGGACAGGGTTTTGGAGGCTACACCTTC
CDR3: CASRPGQGFGGYTF

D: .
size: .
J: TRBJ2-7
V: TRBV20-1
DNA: TGCAGTGCTAGAGATCGGGGGAGAAGGGTATACGAGCAGTACTTC
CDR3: CSARDRGRRVYEQYF

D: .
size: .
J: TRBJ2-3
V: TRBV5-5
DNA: TGTGCCAGCGCTAGGGGCAGAAGCACAGATACGCAGTATTTT
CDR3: CASARGRSTDTQYF

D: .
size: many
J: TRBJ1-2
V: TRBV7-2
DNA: TGTGCCAGCAGCTGGCGGAGCAACTATGGCTACACCTTC
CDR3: CASSWRSNYGYTF

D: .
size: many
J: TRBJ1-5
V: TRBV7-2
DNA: TGTGCCAGCAGCGCAAAATCGAGCAATCAGCCCCAGCATTTT
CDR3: CASSAKSSNQPQHF

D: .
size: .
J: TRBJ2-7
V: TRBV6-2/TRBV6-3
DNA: TGTGCCAGCAGTTCGCAGGGTTGGGAGCAGTACTTC
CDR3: CASSSQGWEQYF

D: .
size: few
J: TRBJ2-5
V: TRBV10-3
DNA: TGTGCCATCAGTGAGAGCGACCAAGAGACCCAGTACTTC
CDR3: CAISESDQETQYF

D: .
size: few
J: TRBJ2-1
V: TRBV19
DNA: TGTGCCAGTAGAGGCGTTGGGCTAGCCAATGAGCAGTTCTTC
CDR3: CASRGVGLANEQFF

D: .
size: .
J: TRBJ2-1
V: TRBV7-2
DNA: TGTGCCAGCAGCGAGTCCGGCTCCCTCTCCTACAATGAGCAGTTCTTC
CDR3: CASSESGSLSYNEQFF

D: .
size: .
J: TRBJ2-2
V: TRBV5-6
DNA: TGTGCCAGCCACCGACCGGGTAACACCGGGGAGCTGTTTTTT
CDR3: CASHRPGNTGELFF

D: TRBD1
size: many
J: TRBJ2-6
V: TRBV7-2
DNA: TGTGCCAGCATCAAGGGGACAGGGGGAACCTCGGCTGGGGCCAACGTCCTGACTTTC
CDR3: CASIKGTGGTSAGANVLTF

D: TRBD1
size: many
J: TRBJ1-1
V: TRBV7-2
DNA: TGTGCCAGCAGCTTGCAAAGGAGGCAGGGGGGGGCTTTCTTT
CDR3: CASSLQRRQGGAFF

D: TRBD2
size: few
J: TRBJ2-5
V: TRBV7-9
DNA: TGTGCCAGCAGCTTAGGAAGCGGGGGGGCCGGAGAGACCCAGTACTTC
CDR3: CASSLGSGGAGETQYF

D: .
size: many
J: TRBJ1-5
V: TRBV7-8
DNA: TGTGCCAGCAGCTTAGACTTGGAGGGCAATCAGCCCCAGCATTTT
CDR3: CASSLDLEGNQPQHF

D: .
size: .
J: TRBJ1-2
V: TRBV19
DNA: TGTGCCGCCCCATCCCAGGATAGGGGGGGGGTCAGCTATGGCTACACCTTC
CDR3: CAAPSQDRGGVSYGYTF